The sequence of this T cell receptor (beta chain) was determined in a study of cytomegalovirus exposure and HLA in healthy donors. The PCR employed 60 Vbeta primers together with 13 Jbeta primers. Produced via immunoSEQ multiplex PCR; TCRdb's table is partial and in-frame only. The sample has about 200,000 clones, about 82% seen once. This CDR3 region has 15 residues. V was cut by 5 bases and J by 0 bases, with 14 bases left in between. The germline CDR1 and CDR2 sequences are SEHNR and FQNEAQ (reference sequence). This clonotype originated in a man aged 25 to 40 in good health and CMV-seronegative. Sample: PBMCs. V and J are TRBV7-9 and TRBJ2-7, with D tentatively TRBD2 (6 bases). Written as DNA, the CDR3 is TGTGCCAGCAGCCCTCGGACGGGAGACTCCTACGAGCAGTACTTC. This gives the protein CASSPRTGDSYEQYF.